These 25 T cell receptor beta chains share one sample of origin, sequenced in a study of OX40 agonist ivuxolimab in advanced cancers. Data came from immunoSEQ multiplex PCR; TCRdb stores just in-frame clones and leaves some out. The sample lists about 17,000 clones; more than 75% were seen once. The input for sequencing was CD4+ or CD8+ T cells sorted from blood, taken in a trial of the OX40 agonist ivuxolimab. The source is an adult with an advanced solid tumor such as melanoma, head and neck, liver or kidney cancer.

This sequence joins TRBV30 and TRBJ2-2; D could derive from TRBD1 or TRBD2 (6 bases each). Germline CDR1 and CDR2: GTSNPN and SVGIG (reference sequence). The V end was cut by 4 bases, the J end by 7 bases, with 16 bases between. This CDR3 has 14 amino acids. The CDR3 coding sequence is TGTGCCTGGAATCGGGGGCAGAGAGGCGGGGAGCTGTTTTTT. Translating it yields CAWNRGQRGGELFF.

V is TRBV19 and J is TRBJ1-1; the D is unclear. The V gene lost 6 bases and the J gene lost 5 bases, with 13 bases spanning the gap. The CDR3 is 13 residues long. Germline-derived CDR1 and CDR2 are LNHDA and SQIVND (reference sequence). CDR3 protein: CASSNRFGTEAFF. The CDR3 DNA is TGTGCCAGTAGCAACCGGTTCGGGACTGAAGCTTTCTTT.

This clone was seen a handful of times. J is TRBJ1-1 and V is TRBV7-8, with TRBD1 identical over 7 bases. Trimming removed 7 bases from V and 7 bases from J; junction bases left unmatched: 6. Germline V lookup: CDR1 SGHVS, CDR2 FQNEAQ. The CDR3 is 12 amino acids. Here the CDR3 DNA reads TGTGCCAGCACCTTCAGGGGGGATGAAGCTTTCTTT. Its translation is CASTFRGDEAFF.

This chain uses TRBV18 with TRBJ2-1, with 8 bases matching TRBD2. The CDR3 consists of 15 residues. Germline CDR1 reads KGHSH; CDR2 reads LQKENI. Trimming at V came to 2 bases and at J to 7 bases, leaving 7 bases not matched to a gene. For the CDR3, the DNA is TGTGCCAGCTCACCAGAACGGGGGGGCCTGAATGAGCAGTTCTTC. Protein sequence: CASSPERGGLNEQFF.

The chain joins TRBV27 to TRBJ1-1; tentative D call: TRBD1 (5 bases). This CDR3 comprises 12 residues. CDR1 is MNHEY, CDR2 SMNVEV, per germline (reference sequence). Trimming took 11 bases from V and 4 from J, leaving 14 bases between them. CDR3 coding DNA: TGTGCCTCGGGGGTTCCGGGCACTGAAGCTTTCTTT. Its protein is CASGVPGTEAFF.

The sample holds one count of this clone. The chain employs TRBV7-2 and TRBJ2-5; TRBD2 agrees at 7 bases. This CDR3 comprises 14 residues. J lost 5 bases, V lost 3 bases, and 6 bases had no gene match. Per the germline V gene, CDR1 is SGHTA and CDR2 is FQGNSA. The CDR3 loop is CASSLAAGEETQYF. DNA for the CDR3: TGTGCCAGCAGCTTGGCGGCGGGGGAGGAGACCCAGTACTTC.

The chain recombines TRBV14 with TRBJ2-1; D is ambiguous. The CDR3 loop spans 11 amino acids. The ends were cut back, 1 base at V and 15 bases at J, with 10 bases in the middle. The germline gives CDR1 SGHDN, CDR2 FVKESK. The DNA for the CDR3 is TGTGCCAGCAGCCAAGGGTTTTTTGGGTTCTTC. Its protein product is CASSQGFFGFF.

V gene TRBV27 combines with J gene TRBJ1-3; D gene ambiguous. CDR1 and CDR2 from the germline V gene are MNHEY and SMNVEV (reference sequence). The CDR3 loop spans 15 amino acids. V lost 4 bases and J lost 0, with 10 bases in between. For the CDR3, the DNA is TGTGCCAGCAGTTCGTCCAGGAGCTCTGGAAACACCATATATTTT. It codes for CASSSSRSSGNTIYF.

The chain combines TRBV27 with TRBJ2-1; D tentatively fits TRBD1 or TRBD2 (5 bases each). The germline V gene encodes CDR1 MNHEY and CDR2 SMNVEV (reference sequence). This CDR3 is built from 14 residues. The V and J ends lost 6 bases and 5 bases respectively, with 14 bases between them. The CDR3 DNA sequence: TGTGCCAGCAGCCAGCCGGGGACCCACAATGAGCAGTTCTTC. Translation gives CASSQPGTHNEQFF.

The rearrangement joins TRBV18 to TRBJ1-1, with unresolved D. The CDR3 has 15 residues. Germline values: CDR1 KGHSH, CDR2 LQKENI. With 1 base removed from V and 0 bases from J, the gap between germline ends came to 9 bases. CDR3 sequence reads: CASSPLGNMNTEAFF. The CDR3 region has the DNA TGTGCCAGCTCACCACTGGGGAATATGAACACTGAAGCTTTCTTT.

V and J are TRBV13 and TRBJ1-1; no reliable D call. Trimming pared 0 bases from V and 3 bases from J, leaving 17 bases between. Germline lookup yields CDR1 PRHDT and CDR2 FYEKMQ (reference sequence). This CDR3 has 17 residues. The chain's CDR3 is CASSLGRMILSHTEAFF. The CDR3, as DNA: TGTGCCAGCAGCTTAGGCCGTATGATTTTGTCTCACACTGAAGCTTTCTTT.

This chain links TRBV21-1 with TRBJ2-1; TRBD2 is the table's D call and was not checked against the DNA. TRBV21-1 is a pseudogene. This CDR3 contains 16 residues. The CDR3 region is CASSKGNSNSYNEQFF. The CDR3 DNA reads TGTGCCAGCAGCAAAGGTAATAGCAACTCCTACAATGAGCAGTTCTTC.

This clone was recorded a few times. CDR3 sequence reads: CASRGPTGGPSYEQYF. CDR3 nucleotide sequence: TGTGCCAGCAGGGGGCCTACGGGGGGCCCCTCCTACGAGCAGTACTTC. The chain joins TRBV2 to TRBJ2-7; tentatively, D is TRBD2 (7 bases). CDR3 length: 16 residues. V lost 6 bases and J 0 bases, leaving 18 bases between the germline ends. The germline V gene has CDR1 SNHLY and CDR2 FYNNEI.

In this sample, this clone is medium-sized. V and J are TRBV2 and TRBJ1-5; D gene ambiguous. Germline values: CDR1 SNHLY, CDR2 FYNNEI. Trimming shortened V by 7 bases and J by 0 bases, and 7 bases separated the two germline ends. CDR3 length: 13 amino acids. In nucleotides, the CDR3 is TGTGCCAGCATCAAGTATAGCAATCAGCCCCAGCATTTT. It encodes CASIKYSNQPQHF.

This rearrangement joins TRBV6-5 to TRBJ2-1; 11 bases align to TRBD1. The J segment lost 6 bases and the V segment lost 5 bases, leaving 3 bases of the junction unmatched. Germline-derived CDR1 and CDR2 are MNHEY and SVGAGI. This CDR3 comprises 14 residues. CDR3 residues: CASSHGTGGNEQFF. The CDR3 nucleotides read TGTGCCAGCAGTCACGGGACAGGGGGCAATGAGCAGTTCTTC.

This clone is a singleton in its sample. This chain uses TRBV7-9 with TRBJ2-2, with 7 bases lining up with TRBD2. The length of the CDR3 is 16 residues. V shed 4 bases and J 1 base; nucleotides not matched to a gene: 6. The germline V gene encodes CDR1 SEHNR and CDR2 FQNEAQ (reference sequence). This chain's CDR3 is CASSSPVAGNTGELFF. The CDR3 DNA is TGTGCCAGCAGCTCCCCCGTAGCGGGGAACACCGGGGAGCTGTTTTTT.

This sequence joins TRBV29-1 and TRBJ2-7; 8 bases are shared with TRBD1. The CDR3 runs 13 residues. Germline-derived CDR1 and CDR2 are SQVTM and ANQGSEA. J gave up 7 bases and V 3 bases, and 8 bases lay outside the gene matches. The DNA of the CDR3 is TGCAGCGTTGATGGGGGACAGGCCTCGGAGCAGTACTTC. Its translation: CSVDGGQASEQYF.

The rearrangement joins TRBV27 to TRBJ2-6, with unresolved D. The CDR3 consists of 14 residues. Germline V lookup: CDR1 MNHEY, CDR2 SMNVEV (reference sequence). V dropped 4 bases and J dropped 0 bases, with 4 bases sitting between them. CDR3 region: CASSSISGANVLTF. CDR3 nucleotides: TGTGCCAGCAGTTCGATCTCTGGGGCCAACGTCCTGACTTTC.

The chain couples TRBV5-1 to TRBJ2-1, with a weak D call TRBD1 (6 bases). CDR1 and CDR2 (germline): SGHRS, YFSETQ. V was trimmed by 4 bases and J by 2 bases, leaving 16 bases between them. The CDR3 spans 16 residues. In DNA, the CDR3 is TGCGCCAGCAGCCAGGTAGGGACACTGGCCTACAATGAGCAGTTCTTC. It translates to CASSQVGTLAYNEQFF.

The chain carries TRBV7-9 and TRBJ2-7; D is ambiguous. CDR3 length equals 13 residues. The germline CDR1 and CDR2 sequences are SEHNR and FQNEAQ (reference sequence). Trimming cost V 1 base and J 6 bases, with 10 bases left between them. The DNA of the CDR3 is TGTGCCAGCAGCTTAGTAGATACAACCGAGCAGTACTTC. Translation gives CASSLVDTTEQYF.

This chain links TRBV5-1 with TRBJ1-1, with D maybe TRBD1 (5 bases). V gave up 3 bases and J gave up 1 base, with 13 bases separating them. Germline loops: CDR1 SGHRS, CDR2 YFSETQ. The length of the CDR3 is 15 residues. CDR3: CASSYSTGANTEAFF. The CDR3 region has the DNA TGCGCCAGCAGCTATTCCACTGGGGCGAACACTGAAGCTTTCTTT.

The chain is built from TRBV27 and TRBJ2-1, with 8 bases aligning to TRBD2. CDR3 length equals 16 residues. Germline assignment: CDR1 MNHEY and CDR2 SMNVEV (reference sequence). The J segment lost 1 base and the V segment lost 2 bases, leaving 4 bases of the junction unmatched. In nucleotides, the CDR3 is TGTGCCAGCAGTTTAATAGTAGCGGGGTCCTACAATGAGCAGTTCTTC. It is translated as CASSLIVAGSYNEQFF.

This sequence joins TRBV29-1 and TRBJ2-2; no clear D. Germline V lookup: CDR1 SQVTM, CDR2 ANQGSEA. Trimming took 4 bases from V and 0 from J, leaving 6 bases between them. There are 13 residues in the CDR3. For the CDR3, the DNA is TGCAGCGTTGTACAGCCGAACACCGGGGAGCTGTTTTTT. This gives the protein CSVVQPNTGELFF.

This chain links TRBV6-5 with TRBJ2-5; D remains ambiguous. V gave up 7 bases and J gave up 6 bases, with 9 bases separating them. The CDR3 spans 11 residues. CDR1 and CDR2 from the germline V gene are MNHEY and SVGAGI. CDR3 nucleotide sequence: TGTGCCAGCACCCTAGGAAAGACCCAGTACTTC. Translation: CASTLGKTQYF.

V is TRBV7-7 and J is TRBJ2-5; 9 nucleotides agree with TRBD2. V lost 1 base to trimming and J lost 3 bases; unmatched junction nucleotides: 6. The CDR3 totals 16 residues. Germline V lookup: CDR1 SSHAT, CDR2 FNYEAQ (reference sequence). The CDR3 loop is CASSLGPSGMKETQYF. The CDR3 region has the DNA TGTGCCAGCAGCTTAGGGCCTAGCGGGATGAAAGAGACCCAGTACTTC. Full variable domain (rest looked up from reference TRBV7-7 and TRBJ2-5): GAGVSQSPRYKVTKRGQDVTLRCDPISSHATLYWYQQALGQGPEFLTYFNYEAQPDKSGLPSDRFSAERPEGSISTLTIQRTEQRDSAMYRCASSLGPSGMKETQYFGPGTRLLVL.